The source of this TCR beta chain is a study of shared clonotypes between healthy human individuals. Generated by immunoSEQ multiplex PCR, the TCRdb table keeps only in-frame clones and is missing some. The sample has just over 2,000,000 clones; approximately 95% are singletons. Donors comprised only Caucasian adults living in Nashville, Tennessee. V lost 5 bases and J 6 bases, leaving 19 bases between the germline ends. The germline V gene has CDR1 MNHNY and CDR2 SVGAGI (reference sequence). The CDR3 is made up of 15 amino acids. This clone appeared once. The sequence derives from a man aged 18 to 29 in good health. The chain carries TRBV6-6 and TRBJ1-1, with D possibly being TRBD1 (5 bases). Sequencing was carried out using naive CD4+ T cells sorted from blood. Subset in this sample: CD45RA+ positively selected. The DNA for the CDR3 is TGTGCCAGCAGTGATTCTCGTGGGGCAGGCGCTGAAGCTTTCTTT. Amino acid sequence: CASSDSRGAGAEAFF.